This T cell receptor (beta chain) originates from a study of shared clonotypes between healthy human individuals. The CDR3 totals 17 residues. After removal of 4 bases from V and 1 base from J, the junction contained 8 bases not matched to a gene. Per germline, CDR1 SGHRS and CDR2 YFSETQ. Comments on this clone: The same CDR3 also results from other DNA sequences found in this sample.

This was a deep-level run. The replicate PCRs on unsorted PBMC were given 250 to 300 ng DNA, which is tens of thousands of T cell genomes. Profiled with immunoSEQ multiplex PCR; TCRdb holds only in-frame clones, not every one. This table has about 490,000 clones, 60% to 80% appearing once. The sequence came from a woman between 40 and 50 years old in good health. Some clones in this sample may be carry-over from other donors' samples. The sample comprised PBMCs. The rearrangement joins TRBV5-1 to TRBJ2-1; 10 bases match TRBD2. CDR3: CASSLEASGSSYNEQFF. Written as DNA, the CDR3 is TGCGCCAGCAGCCTAGAGGCTAGCGGGAGTTCCTACAATGAGCAGTTCTTC.